The T cell receptor beta chain under discussion was sequenced for a study of blood T cells in healthy people across ages. A sample-barcoded 5' primer and a J-beta primer mix were used in a second PCR of about 6 to 11 cycles. Each CDR3 protein is one row after TCRdb ran MiXCR on the 5' RACE reads. The table shows approximately 800,000 distinct CDR3 sequences, with nearly 60% occurring only once. As for this clonotype: A junction boundary mismatches the germline segment, possibly from a read error.

This CDR3 has 12 amino acids. Looked up from germline, CDR1 is LGHDT and CDR2 is YNNKEL (reference sequence). The sample consisted of blood. The chain recombines TRBV3-1 with TRBJ1-1; no definite D call. The receptor comes from a young man in good health. The CDR3 nucleotides read TGTGCCGGCAGCCAAGTGGGGACTGAAGCTTTCTTT. Its translation: CAGSQVGTEAFF.